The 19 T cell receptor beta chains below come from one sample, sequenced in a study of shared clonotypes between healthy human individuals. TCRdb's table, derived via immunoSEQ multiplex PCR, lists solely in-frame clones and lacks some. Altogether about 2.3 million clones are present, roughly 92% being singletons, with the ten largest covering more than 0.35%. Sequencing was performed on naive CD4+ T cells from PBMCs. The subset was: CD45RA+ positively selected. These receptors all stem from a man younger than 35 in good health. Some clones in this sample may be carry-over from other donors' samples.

The CDR3 spells CASSLAWGRGEYGYTF. DNA for the CDR3: TGCGCCAGCAGCTTGGCCTGGGGTCGGGGAGAATATGGCTACACCTTC. V is TRBV5-1 and J is TRBJ1-2; D is uncertain. This CDR3 has 16 residues. Germline CDR1 and CDR2: SGHRS and YFSETQ. V shed 0 bases and J shed 5 bases, with 17 bases lying between them.

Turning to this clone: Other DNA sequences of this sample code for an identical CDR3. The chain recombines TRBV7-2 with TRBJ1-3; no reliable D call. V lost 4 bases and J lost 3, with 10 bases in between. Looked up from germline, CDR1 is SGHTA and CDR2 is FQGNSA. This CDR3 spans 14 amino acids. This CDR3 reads CASSSPRVGNTIYF. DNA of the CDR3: TGTGCCAGCAGCTCCCCTCGGGTTGGAAACACCATATATTTT.

Here the CDR3 reads CASSPSRDFSLTYEQYF. The CDR3, as DNA: TGCGCCAGCAGCCCTTCCCGGGACTTCTCCCTTACCTACGAGCAGTACTTC. The V and J genes are TRBV5-1 and TRBJ2-7; D possibly corresponds to TRBD2 (6 bases). The germline V gene has CDR1 SGHRS and CDR2 YFSETQ. Between the trimmed V and J ends, which lost 4 bases and 2 bases, there was a span of 22 bases. The CDR3 has 17 amino acids.

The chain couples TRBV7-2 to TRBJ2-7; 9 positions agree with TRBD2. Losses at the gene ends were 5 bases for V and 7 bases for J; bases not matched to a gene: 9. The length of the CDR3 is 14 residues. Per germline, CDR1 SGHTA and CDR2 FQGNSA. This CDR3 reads CASSPWAGGREQYF. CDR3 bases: TGTGCCAGCAGCCCCTGGGCGGGAGGGCGTGAGCAGTACTTC.

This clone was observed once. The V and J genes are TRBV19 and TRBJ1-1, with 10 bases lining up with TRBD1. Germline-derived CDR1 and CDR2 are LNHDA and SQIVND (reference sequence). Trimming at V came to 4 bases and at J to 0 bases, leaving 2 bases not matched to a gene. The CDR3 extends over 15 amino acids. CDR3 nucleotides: TGTGCCAGTAGTAGGGGACAGGGGATGAACACTGAAGCTTTCTTT. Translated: CASSRGQGMNTEAFF.

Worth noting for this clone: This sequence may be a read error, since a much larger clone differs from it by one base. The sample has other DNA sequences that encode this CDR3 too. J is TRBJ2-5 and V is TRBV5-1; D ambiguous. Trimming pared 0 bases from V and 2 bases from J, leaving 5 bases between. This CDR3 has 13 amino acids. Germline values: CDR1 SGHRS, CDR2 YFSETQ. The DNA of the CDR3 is TGCGCCAGCAGCTTGGGACAACAAGAGACCCAGTACTTC. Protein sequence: CASSLGQQETQYF.

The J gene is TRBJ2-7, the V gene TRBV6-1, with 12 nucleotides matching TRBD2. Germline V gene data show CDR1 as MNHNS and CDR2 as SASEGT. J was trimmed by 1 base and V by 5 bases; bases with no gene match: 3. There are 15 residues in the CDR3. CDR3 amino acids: CASSRLAGASYEQYF. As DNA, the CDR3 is TGTGCCAGCAGTAGACTAGCGGGAGCTTCCTACGAGCAGTACTTC.

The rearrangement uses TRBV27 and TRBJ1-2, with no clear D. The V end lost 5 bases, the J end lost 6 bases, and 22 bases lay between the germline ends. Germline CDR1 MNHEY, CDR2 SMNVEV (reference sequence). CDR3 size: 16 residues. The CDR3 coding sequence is TGTGCCAGCAGTCCGGGGAGGCAGCCCCCCAAGGATGGCTACACCTTC. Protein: CASSPGRQPPKDGYTF.

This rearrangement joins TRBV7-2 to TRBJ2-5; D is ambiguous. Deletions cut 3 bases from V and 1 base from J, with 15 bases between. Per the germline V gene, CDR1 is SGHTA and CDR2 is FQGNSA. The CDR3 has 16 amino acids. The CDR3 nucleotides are TGTGCCAGCAGCTTCGGGTCTCGGTGGCGCCAAGAGACCCAGTACTTC. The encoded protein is CASSFGSRWRQETQYF.

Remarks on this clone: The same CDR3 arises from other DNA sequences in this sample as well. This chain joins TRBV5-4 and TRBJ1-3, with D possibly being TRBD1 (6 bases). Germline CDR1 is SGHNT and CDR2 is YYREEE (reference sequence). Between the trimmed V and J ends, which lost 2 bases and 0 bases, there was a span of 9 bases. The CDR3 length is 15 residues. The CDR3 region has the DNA TGTGCCAGCAGCTTCACAGGGACCTCTGGAAACACCATATATTTT. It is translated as CASSFTGTSGNTIYF.

CDR3 in DNA: TGTGCCAGCAGCTGGGGCGGGGGCGCGGGCAATCAGCCCCAGCATTTT. Its protein product is CASSWGGGAGNQPQHF. The chain combines TRBV5-4 with TRBJ1-5, with D possibly TRBD1 on 6 matching bases. Germline CDR1 is SGHNT and CDR2 is YYREEE (reference sequence). The CDR3 totals 16 residues. V dropped 3 bases and J dropped 2 bases, with 15 bases sitting between them. Based on the CDR3 plus reference TRBV5-4 and TRBJ1-5, the full variable domain is ETGVTQSPTHLIKTRGQQVTLRCSSQSGHNTVSWYQQALGQGPQFIFQYYREEENGRGNFPPRFSGLQFPNYSSELNVNALELDDSALYLCASSWGGGAGNQPQHFGDGTRLSIL.

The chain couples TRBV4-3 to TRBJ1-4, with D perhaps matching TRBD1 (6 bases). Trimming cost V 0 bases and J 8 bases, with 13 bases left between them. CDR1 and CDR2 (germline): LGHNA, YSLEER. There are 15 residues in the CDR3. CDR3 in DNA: TGCGCCAGCAGCCAAGATTTACAGGGATGGGAAAAACTGTTTTTT. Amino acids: CASSQDLQGWEKLFF.

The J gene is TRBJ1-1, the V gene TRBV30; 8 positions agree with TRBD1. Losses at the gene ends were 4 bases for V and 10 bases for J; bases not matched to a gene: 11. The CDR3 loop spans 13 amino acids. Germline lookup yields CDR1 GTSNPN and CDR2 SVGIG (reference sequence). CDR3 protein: CAWILGAGGLAFF. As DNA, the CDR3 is TGTGCCTGGATACTAGGGGCAGGGGGCTTAGCTTTCTTT.

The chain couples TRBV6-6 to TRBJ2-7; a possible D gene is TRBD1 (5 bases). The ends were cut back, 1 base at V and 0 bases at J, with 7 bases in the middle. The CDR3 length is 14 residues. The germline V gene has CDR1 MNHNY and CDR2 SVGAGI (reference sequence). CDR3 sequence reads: CASSYFQGSYEQYF. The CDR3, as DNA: TGTGCCAGCAGTTACTTTCAGGGCTCCTACGAGCAGTACTTC.

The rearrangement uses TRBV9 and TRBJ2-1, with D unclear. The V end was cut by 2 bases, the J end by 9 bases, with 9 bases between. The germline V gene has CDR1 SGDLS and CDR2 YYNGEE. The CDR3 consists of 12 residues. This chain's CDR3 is CASSVGITEQFF. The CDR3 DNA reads TGTGCCAGCAGCGTGGGCATAACTGAGCAGTTCTTC.

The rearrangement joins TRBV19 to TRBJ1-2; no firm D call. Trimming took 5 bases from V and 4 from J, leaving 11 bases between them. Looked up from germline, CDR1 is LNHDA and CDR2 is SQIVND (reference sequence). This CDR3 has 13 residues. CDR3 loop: CASSFRRTYGYTF. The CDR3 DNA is TGTGCCAGTAGTTTTAGGAGGACCTATGGCTACACCTTC.

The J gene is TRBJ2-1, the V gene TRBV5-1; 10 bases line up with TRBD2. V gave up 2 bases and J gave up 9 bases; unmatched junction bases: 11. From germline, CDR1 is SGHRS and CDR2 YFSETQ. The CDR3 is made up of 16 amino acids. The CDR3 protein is CASSFLAGVKGPEQFF. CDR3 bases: TGCGCCAGCAGCTTTCTAGCGGGAGTTAAGGGACCTGAGCAGTTCTTC.

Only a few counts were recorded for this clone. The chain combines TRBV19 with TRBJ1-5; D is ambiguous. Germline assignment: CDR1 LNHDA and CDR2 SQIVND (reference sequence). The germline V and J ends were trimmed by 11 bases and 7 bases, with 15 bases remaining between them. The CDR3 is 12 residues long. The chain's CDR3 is CAAGRMLQPQHF. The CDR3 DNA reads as TGTGCCGCGGGCAGAATGTTGCAGCCCCAGCATTTT.

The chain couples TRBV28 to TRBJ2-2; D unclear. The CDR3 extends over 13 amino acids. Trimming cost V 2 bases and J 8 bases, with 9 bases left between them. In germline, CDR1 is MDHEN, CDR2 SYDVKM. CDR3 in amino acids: CASSLRPLGELFF. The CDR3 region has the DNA TGTGCCAGCAGTTTAAGGCCCCTGGGGGAGCTGTTTTTT.